The text below deals with one T cell receptor beta chain. TCRdb keeps only in-frame clones here, not all; method: immunoSEQ multiplex PCR. Among hundreds of thousands of clones listed, just over 85% were seen once. Symptom resolution, clearance, or two negative PCRs marked donors in Cohort 3 as recovered. These data originate in a study of blood T cell repertoires in COVID-19. The wider study: Sites across the United States, Italy and Spain contributed samples from acute and convalescent COVID-19.

CDR3 length: 15 amino acids. The source material was PBMCs or T cells enriched from blood (not recorded which). This chain joins TRBV21-1 and TRBJ1-1; the table assigns TRBD1, which was not confirmed against the DNA. TRBV21-1 is reported as a pseudogene. This TCR was sampled from a man aged 35-49 years who had recovered from COVID-19. The CDR3 bases are TGTGCCAGCAGCAAACAGACAGGGGCGAACACTGAAGCTTTCTTT. As protein: CASSKQTGANTEAFF.